The T cell receptor beta chain under discussion was sequenced for a study of OX40 agonist ivuxolimab in advanced cancers. About the study: Patients' therapy was ivuxolimab, an antibody that acts as an agonist of OX40 (CD134). The dose of intravenous ivuxolimab that patients received every 2 weeks ranged from 0.01 to 10 mg/kg.

Study-level findings and limits: At doses 0.1 to 3.0 mg/kg, CD4+ and CD8+ clones expanded. Antigen specificity of clonally expanded peripheral T cells was not established.

This clone was seen only a few times. Its antigen is unidentified. V dropped 6 bases and J dropped 2 bases, with 8 bases sitting between them. The V gene's germline CDR1 is MRHNA and CDR2 SNTAGT. The CDR3 extends over 13 amino acids. Sequencing was performed with immunoSEQ multiplex PCR; in TCRdb, only in-frame clones are kept and a portion is missing. The table lists fewer than 12,000 clones, less than 85% of them singletons. This receptor was obtained from an adult with an advanced solid tumor such as melanoma, head and neck, liver or kidney cancer. The chain carries TRBV6-4 and TRBJ1-5; TRBD1 might be the D (6 bases). The sample was CD4+ or CD8+ T cells sorted from blood, taken in a trial of the OX40 agonist ivuxolimab. CDR3 loop: CASSPGGNQPQHF. CDR3 bases: TGTGCCAGCAGCCCAGGGGGCAATCAGCCCCAGCATTTT.